This T cell receptor beta chain was captured in a study of OX40 agonist ivuxolimab in advanced cancers. Broadly, across the study: Ivuxolimab was an agonistic, fully human IgG2 monoclonal antibody directed against OX40 (CD134), a costimulatory receptor. Intravenous ivuxolimab was administered to patients every 2 weeks at six dose levels: 0.01, 0.1, 0.3, 1.5, 3 and 10 mg/kg. Among the approximately 54 dose-escalation patients, roughly 20 had hepatocellular carcinoma, approximately 15 melanoma, 9 renal cell carcinoma and 9 head and neck cancer. A male proportion of 70% to 90% and a mean age of roughly 55 years, ranging from about 20 to 85, were recorded for the dose-escalation cohort. Prior anti-PD-1, anti-PD-L1 or anti-CTLA-4 therapy was permitted, and checkpoint inhibitors had been received by about 36% of dose-escalation patients. Partial responses occurred in three dose-escalation patients: two with cutaneous melanoma and one with hepatocellular carcinoma. Peripheral TCRbeta sequencing aimed to test whether ivuxolimab altered TCR sequence diversity and caused clonal T-cell expansion. The paper describes the monotherapy dose-escalation part (N ≈ 51 patients) of the phase I trial of ivuxolimab. Paper-wide results and their limitations: Low levels of normalized T-cell clonal expansion were also seen in some patients who did not respond. Partial responders in the 0.1-3.0 mg/kg groups had among the lowest normalized peripheral clonal expansion, especially among CD8+ T cells. The antigen specificity of the clonally expanded peripheral T cells was not determined. Clonal expansion of both CD4+ and CD8+ blood T cells was observed from baseline to week 6 at doses 0.1 to 3.0 mg/kg. After ivuxolimab, CD8+ T cells had more expanded clones than CD4+ T cells on average.

Patients with autoimmune disease history or receiving systemic immunosuppression were excluded from the trial. In every dose cohort, peripheral blood was drawn for TCR sequencing at baseline, cycle 4 day 1, and cycle 7 day 1. The samples were drawn from a first-in-human, open-label, multicenter phase I dose-escalation trial of ivuxolimab. Adults with locally advanced or metastatic melanoma, renal cell carcinoma, hepatocellular carcinoma or head and neck squamous cell carcinoma were enrolled in the trial. Before TCR sequencing, CD4+ T cells and CD8+ T cells from peripheral blood were sorted into separate populations. Comment on this clone: No antigen is known for it. Qualities for individual bases were not recorded, and no much larger clone is one base off.

From a lookup of the germline V gene (reference sequence), CDR1 and CDR2 are LNHDA and SQIVND. Germline trimming amounts to 4 bases on V and 5 bases on J, with 6 as the count of junction bases outside the gene matches. There are 15 amino acids in the CDR3, from cysteine to phenylalanine inclusive. Only the CDR3 DNA is retained, 45 bases long and in frame from the first base. Genomic DNA was extracted from sorted cells for sequencing of the TCRbeta CDR3 region. The immunoSEQ Assay was used to sequence the TCRbeta CDR3 regions. Held by TCRdb, this immuneACCESS table contains in-frame sequences only and omits some clones. Under half of the omission traces to an unresolved V gene where checked; the cause of the rest is unknown. This sample holds fewer than 95,000 clones; approximately 90% were observed only once. The top ten clonotypes cover 6% to 7.5% of the sample.

The chain uses TRBV19 and TRBJ2-7; 12 of the junction bases match TRBD2. Sequenced material: CD4+ or CD8+ T cells sorted from blood, taken in a trial of the OX40 agonist ivuxolimab. This TCR derives from an adult with an advanced solid tumor such as melanoma, head and neck, liver or kidney cancer. The DNA sequence is given as TGTGCCAGTAGTACCCTAGCGGGAGGGATCCACGAGCAGTACTTC. Its amino acids are CASSTLAGGIHEQYF. The reference TRBV19 and TRBJ2-7 proteins fill in what lies around the CDR3, so the full variable domain reads DGGITQSPKYLFRKEGQNVTLSCEQNLNHDAMYWYRQDPGQGLRLIYYSQIVNDFQKGDIAEGYSVSREKKESFPLTVTSAQKNPTAFYLCASSTLAGGIHEQYFGPGTRLTVT.